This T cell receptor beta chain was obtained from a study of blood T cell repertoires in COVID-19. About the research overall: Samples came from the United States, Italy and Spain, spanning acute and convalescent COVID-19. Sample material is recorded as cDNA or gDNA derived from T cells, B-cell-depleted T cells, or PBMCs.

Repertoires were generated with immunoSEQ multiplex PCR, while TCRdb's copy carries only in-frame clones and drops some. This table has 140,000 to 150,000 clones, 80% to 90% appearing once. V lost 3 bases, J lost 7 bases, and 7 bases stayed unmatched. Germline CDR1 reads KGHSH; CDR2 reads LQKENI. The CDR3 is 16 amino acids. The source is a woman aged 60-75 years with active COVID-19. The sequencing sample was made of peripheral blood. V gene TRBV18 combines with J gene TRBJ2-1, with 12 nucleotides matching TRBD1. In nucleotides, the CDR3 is TGTGCCAGCTCACCGCTGGGACAGGGGGCGCGGAATGAGCAGTTCTTC. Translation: CASSPLGQGARNEQFF.